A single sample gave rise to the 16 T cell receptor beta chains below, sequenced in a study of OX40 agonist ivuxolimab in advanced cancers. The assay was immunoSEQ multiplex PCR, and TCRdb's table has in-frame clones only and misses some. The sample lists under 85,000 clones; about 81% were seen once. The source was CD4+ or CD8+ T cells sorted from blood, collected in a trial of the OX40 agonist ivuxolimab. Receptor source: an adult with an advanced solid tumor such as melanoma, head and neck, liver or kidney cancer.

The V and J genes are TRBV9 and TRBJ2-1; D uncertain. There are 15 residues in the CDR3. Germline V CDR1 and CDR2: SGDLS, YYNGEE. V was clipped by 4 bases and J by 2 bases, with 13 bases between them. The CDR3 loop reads CASSPQLEPYNEQFF. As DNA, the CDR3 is TGTGCCAGCAGCCCCCAGTTAGAACCCTACAATGAGCAGTTCTTC.

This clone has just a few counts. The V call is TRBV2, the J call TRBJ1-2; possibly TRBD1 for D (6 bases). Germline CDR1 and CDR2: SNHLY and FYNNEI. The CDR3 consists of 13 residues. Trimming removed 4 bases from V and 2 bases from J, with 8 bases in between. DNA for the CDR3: TGTGCCAGCAGTGGACAGGAGAACTATGGCTACACCTTC. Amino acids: CASSGQENYGYTF.

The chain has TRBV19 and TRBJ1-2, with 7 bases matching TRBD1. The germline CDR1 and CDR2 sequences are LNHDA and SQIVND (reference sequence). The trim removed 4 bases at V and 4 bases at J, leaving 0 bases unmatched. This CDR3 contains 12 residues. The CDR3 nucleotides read TGTGCCAGTAGTAGGGACAGCTATGGCTACACCTTC. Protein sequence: CASSRDSYGYTF.

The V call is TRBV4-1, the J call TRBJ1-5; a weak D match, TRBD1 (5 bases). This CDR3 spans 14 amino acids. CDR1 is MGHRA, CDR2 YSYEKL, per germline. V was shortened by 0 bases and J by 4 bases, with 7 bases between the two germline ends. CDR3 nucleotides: TGCGCCAGCAGCCAAGATGGGGCTAATCAGCCCCAGCATTTT. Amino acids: CASSQDGANQPQHF.

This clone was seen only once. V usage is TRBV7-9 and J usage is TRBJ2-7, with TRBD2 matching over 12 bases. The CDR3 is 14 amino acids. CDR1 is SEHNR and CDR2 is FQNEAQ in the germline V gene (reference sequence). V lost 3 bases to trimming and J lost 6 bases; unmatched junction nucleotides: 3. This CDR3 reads CASSLELAGGEQYF. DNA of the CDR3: TGTGCCAGCAGCTTGGAACTAGCGGGAGGCGAGCAGTACTTC.

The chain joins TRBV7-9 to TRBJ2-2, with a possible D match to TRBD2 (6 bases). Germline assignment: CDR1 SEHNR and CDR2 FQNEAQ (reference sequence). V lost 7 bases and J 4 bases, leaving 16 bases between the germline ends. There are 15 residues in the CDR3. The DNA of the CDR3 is TGTGCCAGCATCCACGGGACGGGACTCACCGGGGAGCTGTTTTTT. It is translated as CASIHGTGLTGELFF.

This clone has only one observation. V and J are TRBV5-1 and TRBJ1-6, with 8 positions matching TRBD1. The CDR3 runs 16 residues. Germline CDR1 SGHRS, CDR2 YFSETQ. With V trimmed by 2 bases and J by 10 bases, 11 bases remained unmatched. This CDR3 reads CASSLADRGLSSPLHF. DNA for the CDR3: TGCGCCAGCAGCTTAGCAGACAGGGGTTTATCCTCACCCCTCCACTTT. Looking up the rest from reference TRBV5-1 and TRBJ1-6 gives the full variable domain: KAGVTQTPRYLIKTRGQQVTLSCSPISGHRSVSWYQQTPGQGLQFLFEYFSETQRNKGNFPGRFSGRQFSNSRSEMNVSTLELGDSALYLCASSLADRGLSSPLHFGNGTRLTVT.

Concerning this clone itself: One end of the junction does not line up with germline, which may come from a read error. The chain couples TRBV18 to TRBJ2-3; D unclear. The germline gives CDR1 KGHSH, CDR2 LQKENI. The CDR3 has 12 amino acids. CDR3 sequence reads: CASSPLDYTQYF. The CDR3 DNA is TGTGCCAGCTCCCCACTGGATTATACGCAGTATTTT.

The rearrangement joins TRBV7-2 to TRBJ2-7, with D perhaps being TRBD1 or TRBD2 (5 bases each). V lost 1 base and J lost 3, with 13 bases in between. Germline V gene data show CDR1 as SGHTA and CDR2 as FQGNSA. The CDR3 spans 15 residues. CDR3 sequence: CASSLVRGLGYEQYF. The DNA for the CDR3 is TGTGCCAGCAGCTTAGTGAGGGGCCTAGGCTACGAGCAGTACTTC.

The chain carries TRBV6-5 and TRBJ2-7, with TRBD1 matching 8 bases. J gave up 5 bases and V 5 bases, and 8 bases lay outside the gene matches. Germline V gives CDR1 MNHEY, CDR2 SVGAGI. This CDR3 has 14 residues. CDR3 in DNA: TGTGCCAGCAGTCAGGGGGCCCGAATAGACGAGCAGTACTTC. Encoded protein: CASSQGARIDEQYF.

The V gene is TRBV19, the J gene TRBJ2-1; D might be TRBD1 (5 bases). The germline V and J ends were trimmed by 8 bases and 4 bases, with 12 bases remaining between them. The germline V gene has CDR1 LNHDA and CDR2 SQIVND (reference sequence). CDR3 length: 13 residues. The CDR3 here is CASALGVYNEQFF. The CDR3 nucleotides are TGTGCCAGTGCGCTAGGGGTTTACAATGAGCAGTTCTTC.

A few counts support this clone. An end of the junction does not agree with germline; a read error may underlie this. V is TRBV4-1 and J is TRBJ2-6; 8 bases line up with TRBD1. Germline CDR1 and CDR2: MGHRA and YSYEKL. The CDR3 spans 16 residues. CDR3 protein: CASSQDTGGGANVLTF. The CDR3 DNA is TGTGCCAGCAGCCAAGATACAGGGGGAGGGGCCAACGTCCTGACTTTC.

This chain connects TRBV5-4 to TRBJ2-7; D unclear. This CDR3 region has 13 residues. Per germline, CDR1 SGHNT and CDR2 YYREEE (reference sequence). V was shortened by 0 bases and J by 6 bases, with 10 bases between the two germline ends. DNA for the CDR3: TGTGCCAGCAGCTTGGTGGTGGGCGCCGAGCAGTACTTC. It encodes CASSLVVGAEQYF.

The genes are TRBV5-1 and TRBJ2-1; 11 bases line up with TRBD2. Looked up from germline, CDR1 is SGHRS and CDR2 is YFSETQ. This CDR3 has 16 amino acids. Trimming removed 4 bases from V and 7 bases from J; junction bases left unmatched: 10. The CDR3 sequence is CASSILAGGPENEQFF. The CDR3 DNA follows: TGCGCCAGCAGCATTTTAGCGGGAGGGCCGGAAAATGAGCAGTTCTTC.

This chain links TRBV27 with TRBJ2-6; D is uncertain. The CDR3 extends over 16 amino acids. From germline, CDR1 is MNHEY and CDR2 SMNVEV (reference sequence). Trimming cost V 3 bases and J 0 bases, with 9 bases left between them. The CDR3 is CASSFWDSSGANVLTF. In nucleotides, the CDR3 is TGTGCCAGCAGTTTTTGGGATTCCTCTGGGGCCAACGTCCTGACTTTC. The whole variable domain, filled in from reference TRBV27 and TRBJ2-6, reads EAQVTQNPRYLITVTGKKLTVTCSQNMNHEYMSWYRQDPGLGLRQIYYSMNVEVTDKGDVPEGYKVSRKEKRNFPLILESPSPNQTSLYFCASSFWDSSGANVLTFGAGSRLTVL.

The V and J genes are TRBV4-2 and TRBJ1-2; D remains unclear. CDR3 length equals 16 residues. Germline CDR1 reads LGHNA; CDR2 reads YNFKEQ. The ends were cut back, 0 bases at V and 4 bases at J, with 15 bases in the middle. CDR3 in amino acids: CASSQDPTVARYGYTF. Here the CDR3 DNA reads TGTGCCAGCAGCCAAGATCCGACCGTAGCCCGCTATGGCTACACCTTC.